This entry lists 27 T cell receptor beta chains sequenced from one sample in a study of blood T cell repertoires in COVID-19. Some clones are missing from TCRdb's copy, which holds only in-frame ones; the method was immunoSEQ multiplex PCR. This sample has about 260,000 clones, with approximately 86% found just once. Sequenced sample: peripheral blood. Receptor source: a man aged 35-49 years who had recovered from COVID-19.

This clone has a handful of counts. The gene calls are TRBV7-3 and TRBJ1-2; possible D gene TRBD1, 6 bases. Germline loops: CDR1 SGHTA, CDR2 FQGTGA. The V and J ends lost 5 bases and 2 bases respectively, with 15 bases between them. CDR3 length: 15 amino acids. The CDR3 DNA sequence: TGTGCCAGCAGCCCCAGGGGAGGGGTGAACTATGGCTACACCTTC. Amino acid sequence: CASSPRGGVNYGYTF.

The chain combines TRBV5-6 with TRBJ2-4, with D possibly matching TRBD1 (6 bases). The germline CDR1 and CDR2 sequences are SGHDT and YYEEEE. This CDR3 has 16 residues. V was cut by 1 base and J by 6 bases, with 17 bases left in between. Here the CDR3 reads CASSLRAGAVGNIQYF. CDR3 DNA: TGTGCCAGCAGCTTGCGGGCAGGGGCGGTGGGAAACATTCAGTACTTC.

The rearrangement joins TRBV30 to TRBJ1-1; TRBD1 agrees at 7 bases. Germline V gene data show CDR1 as GTSNPN and CDR2 as SVGIG (reference sequence). Trimming took 4 bases from V and 4 from J; bases not matched to a gene: 9. CDR3 length equals 14 residues. CDR3 sequence (DNA): TGTGCCTGGAAATTTACAGGGGTCCCCACTGAAGCTTTCTTT. Translation gives CAWKFTGVPTEAFF.

The gene calls are TRBV18 and TRBJ2-4, with 14 bases matching TRBD2. The ends lost 3 bases at V and 2 bases at J; junction bases unmatched: 9. The germline V gene has CDR1 KGHSH and CDR2 LQKENI. This CDR3 contains 19 residues. The CDR3 coding sequence is TGTGCCAGCTCACCTCTCGGGACTAGCGGGAGTTCCCCCAAAAACATTCAGTACTTC. It translates to CASSPLGTSGSSPKNIQYF.

The chain recombines TRBV10-3 with TRBJ2-3; TRBD2 aligns across 8 bases. V gave up 9 bases and J gave up 4 bases; unmatched junction bases: 9. The CDR3 contains 14 residues. Germline CDR1 and CDR2: ENHRY and SYGVKD. The CDR3 loop reads CAIKDSGSSDTQYF. As DNA, the CDR3 is TGTGCCATTAAGGACAGCGGGAGTTCAGATACGCAGTATTTT.

The chain combines TRBV6-5 with TRBJ1-2; D gene ambiguous. V was shortened by 6 bases and J by 8 bases, with 19 bases between the two germline ends. The CDR3 loop spans 14 amino acids. CDR1 is MNHEY and CDR2 is SVGAGI in the germline V gene. CDR3 coding DNA: TGTGCCAGCAGCCTAGGTAGAGGACTCGGGGGCTACACCTTC. Translating it yields CASSLGRGLGGYTF.

Only a few counts were recorded for this clone. The rearrangement links TRBV3-1 (or the pseudogene TRBV3-2) to TRBJ2-2; 9 nucleotides align to TRBD2. The V segment lost 5 bases and the J segment 5 bases; nucleotides outside the gene matches: 15. Germline CDR1 and CDR2: LGHDT and YNNKEL (reference sequence). The CDR3 contains 18 residues. This CDR3 reads CASSYLQSGLAKTGELFF. CDR3 in DNA: TGTGCCAGCAGCTACTTACAGTCGGGACTAGCTAAAACCGGGGAGCTGTTTTTT.

This clone has a single count. The chain recombines TRBV6-5 with TRBJ1-2; 9 positions agree with TRBD1. This CDR3 has 15 amino acids. Trimming removed 6 bases from V and 4 bases from J; junction bases left unmatched: 9. Germline loops: CDR1 MNHEY, CDR2 SVGAGI. In DNA, the CDR3 is TGTGCCAGCAGACATGACAGGGGGGAGGGCTATGGCTACACCTTC. Translating it yields CASRHDRGEGYGYTF.

This clone was recorded only once. The CDR3 coding sequence is TGCGCCAGCAGCCAGATGCTGGGACAGGGGTTTGGCTACACCTTC. Its protein product is CASSQMLGQGFGYTF. This sequence joins TRBV4-1 and TRBJ1-2; TRBD1 matches at 10 bases. CDR1 is MGHRA and CDR2 is YSYEKL in the germline V gene. The V segment lost 3 bases and the J segment 7 bases; nucleotides outside the gene matches: 8. This CDR3 spans 15 amino acids.

This chain links TRBV10-3 with TRBJ2-1; the D is unclear. Germline V gives CDR1 ENHRY, CDR2 SYGVKD. V was clipped by 6 bases and J by 8 bases, with 20 bases between them. The CDR3 runs to 15 residues. As DNA, the CDR3 is TGTGCCATCAGCGACGGCCCAAGAGGATCGGATGAGCAGTTCTTC. Amino acids: CAISDGPRGSDEQFF.

V is TRBV9 and J is TRBJ1-6, with 7 positions matching TRBD1. The CDR3 runs 17 residues. V shed 4 bases, J shed 8 bases, and the junction held 15 bases outside the gene matches. CDR1 and CDR2 (germline): SGDLS, YYNGEE. For the CDR3, the DNA is TGTGCCAGCAGCTCCCTTGGGAAGGGGGCAGTGTATTCACCCCTCCACTTT. Translating it yields CASSSLGKGAVYSPLHF.

The V gene is TRBV27, the J gene TRBJ1-6; the D gene is possibly TRBD1 (6 bases). The CDR3 covers 17 residues. Germline CDR1 and CDR2: MNHEY and SMNVEV (reference sequence). The V and J ends lost 5 bases and 0 bases respectively, with 14 bases between them. The CDR3 protein is CASSPTGIPSYNSPLHF. CDR3 sequence (DNA): TGTGCCAGCAGTCCTACAGGGATCCCCTCCTATAATTCACCCCTCCACTTT.

The V and J genes are TRBV30 and TRBJ2-7, with 9 positions matching TRBD2. In germline, CDR1 is GTSNPN, CDR2 SVGIG (reference sequence). V lost 2 bases and J lost 6; bases outside the gene matches: 14. This CDR3 has 16 residues. This CDR3 reads CAWSSRAGTSLSEQYF. The CDR3 coding sequence is TGTGCCTGGAGTTCCAGAGCCGGGACTAGCTTGAGCGAGCAGTACTTC.

V usage is TRBV9 and J usage is TRBJ2-3; D not certain. The CDR3 spans 17 residues. CDR1 and CDR2 from the germline V gene are SGDLS and YYNGEE. V lost 0 bases to trimming and J lost 2 bases, with 16 bases between them. The CDR3 sequence is CASSVGPLVSDTDTQYF. For the CDR3, the DNA is TGTGCCAGCAGCGTAGGCCCGCTAGTCTCCGACACAGATACGCAGTATTTT.

The J gene is TRBJ2-7, the V gene TRBV27, with a tentative D call TRBD1 (5 bases). CDR1 and CDR2 (germline): MNHEY, SMNVEV (reference sequence). The CDR3 is 12 amino acids. Trimming stripped 8 bases from V and 1 base from J, with 9 bases between. CDR3 nucleotide sequence: TGTGCCAGCTGGCGGACATCCTACGAGCAGTACTTC. Translation gives CASWRTSYEQYF.

This clone was seen a handful of times. The CDR3 DNA follows: TGTGCCAGCAGCTTAGGTGGGCCGCCCGGCTACACCTTC. The encoded protein is CASSLGGPPGYTF. V and J are TRBV7-2 and TRBJ1-2; D gene ambiguous. There are 13 residues in the CDR3. The germline V gene has CDR1 SGHTA and CDR2 FQGNSA. Trimming took 1 base from V and 8 from J, leaving 11 bases between them. The whole variable domain, filled in from reference TRBV7-2 and TRBJ1-2, reads GAGVSQSPSNKVTEKGKDVELRCDPISGHTALYWYRQSLGQGLEFLIYFQGNSAPDKSGLPSDRFSAERTGGSVSTLTIQRTQQEDSAVYLCASSLGGPPGYTFGSGTRLTVV.

V and J are TRBV4-3 and TRBJ2-3; TRBD2 is a possible D gene (7 bases). The germline gives CDR1 LGHNA, CDR2 YSLEER. The CDR3 totals 17 residues. V lost 4 bases and J 5 bases, leaving 22 bases between the germline ends. CDR3 sequence (DNA): TGCGCCAGCAGCCTTTTCATTGGGGGGGCTGGAGGAGATACGCAGTATTTT. This translates into CASSLFIGGAGGDTQYF.

J is TRBJ2-7 and V is TRBV2; TRBD2 might be the D (7 bases). CDR1 is SNHLY and CDR2 is FYNNEI in the germline V gene. CDR3 length equals 14 residues. The germline V and J ends were trimmed by 2 bases and 2 bases, with 10 bases remaining between them. CDR3 bases: TGTGCCAGCAGTGAAACAGGGACTACCTACGAGCAGTACTTC. The encoded protein is CASSETGTTYEQYF. The variable domain in full, completed from reference TRBV2 and TRBJ2-7, reads EPEVTQTPSHQVTQMGQEVILRCVPISNHLYFYWYRQILGQKVEFLVSFYNNEISEKSEIFDDQFSVERPDGSNFTLKIRSTKLEDSAMYFCASSETGTTYEQYFGPGTRLTVT.

This chain joins TRBV6-5 and TRBJ2-3, with D perhaps matching TRBD2 (5 bases). Germline assignment: CDR1 MNHEY and CDR2 SVGAGI. CDR3 length: 15 residues. The V end was cut by 8 bases, the J end by 0 bases, with 15 bases between. The CDR3 sequence: CASPTGKTSTDTQYF. CDR3 coding DNA: TGTGCCAGCCCCACCGGGAAGACTAGCACAGATACGCAGTATTTT.

The chain employs TRBV19 and TRBJ2-2, with 9 nucleotides matching TRBD1. Looked up from germline, CDR1 is LNHDA and CDR2 is SQIVND (reference sequence). The CDR3 length is 15 residues. The junction had 8 bases not matched to a gene; V was cut back by 4 bases and J by 8 bases. The CDR3 spells CASSRTGVGAGELFF. The CDR3, as DNA: TGTGCCAGTAGTAGGACAGGGGTAGGTGCGGGGGAGCTGTTTTTT.

This chain uses TRBV14 with TRBJ2-7; tentatively, D is TRBD1 (9 bases). The CDR3 loop spans 17 amino acids. The germline V and J ends were trimmed by 4 bases and 4 bases, with 23 bases remaining between them. Germline V gene sequence: CDR1 SGHDN, CDR2 FVKESK. CDR3 amino acids: CASSLSRGGQGAYEQYF. The CDR3, as DNA: TGTGCCAGCAGCCTCTCCCGGGGGGGACAGGGAGCATACGAGCAGTACTTC.

The chain combines TRBV11-2 with TRBJ2-1, with 8 bases that match TRBD2. This CDR3 contains 11 residues. Trimming at V came to 8 bases and at J to 9 bases, leaving 3 bases not matched to a gene. Germline CDR1 is SGHAT and CDR2 is FQNNGV. The CDR3 protein is CASAGGIEQFF. DNA of the CDR3: TGTGCCAGCGCGGGGGGCATTGAGCAGTTCTTC.

The V call is TRBV10-1, the J call TRBJ1-2, with 9 bases identical to TRBD1. Trimming took 0 bases from V and 8 from J; bases not matched to a gene: 1. Germline V gene sequence: CDR1 WNHNN, CDR2 SYGVQD (reference sequence). There are 13 residues in the CDR3. The DNA of the CDR3 is TGCGCCAGCAGTGAGTCGGGGACAGGGGGCTACACCTTC. Translation gives CASSESGTGGYTF.

This chain joins TRBV3-1 (or the pseudogene TRBV3-2) and TRBJ2-3; D possibly corresponds to TRBD1 (6 bases). Germline CDR1 LGHDT, CDR2 YNNKEL (reference sequence). Trimming pared 7 bases from V and 2 bases from J, leaving 13 bases between. This CDR3 contains 14 residues. The CDR3 DNA reads as TGTGCCAGCATGGGGGCAAAGTACACAGATACGCAGTATTTT. This encodes CASMGAKYTDTQYF.

The genes are TRBV5-6 and TRBJ2-7, with TRBD2 as a possible D gene (6 bases). V was clipped by 2 bases and J by 3 bases, with 15 bases between them. The CDR3 loop spans 15 amino acids. Germline V gene sequence: CDR1 SGHDT, CDR2 YYEEEE. The CDR3 reads CASSLVLGGSYEQYF. In DNA form, the CDR3 reads TGTGCCAGCAGCTTAGTCTTGGGGGGAAGCTACGAGCAGTACTTC.

This chain uses TRBV9 with TRBJ2-2, with 9 bases aligning to TRBD2. The CDR3 is made up of 16 amino acids. Germline V gives CDR1 SGDLS, CDR2 YYNGEE. Trimming cost V 0 bases and J 7 bases; bases outside gene matches: 7. CDR3 loop: CASSVVVAGVSGELFF. The CDR3 nucleotides read TGTGCCAGCAGCGTAGTTGTAGCGGGAGTAAGCGGGGAGCTGTTTTTT.

This chain joins TRBV14 and TRBJ1-2; no clear D. Germline lookup yields CDR1 SGHDN and CDR2 FVKESK. The CDR3 is 15 amino acids. Trimming stripped 4 bases from V and 5 bases from J, with 17 bases between. The CDR3 protein is CASSPGVAGWYGYTF. In nucleotides, the CDR3 is TGTGCCAGCAGCCCGGGAGTTGCAGGCTGGTATGGCTACACCTTC.